Listed below are T cell receptor beta chains from one sample, sequenced in a study of early T cells in non-severe SARS-CoV-2 infection. TCRdb fed the 5' RACE reads into MiXCR, producing one record per CDR3 protein. Of 75,000 to 80,000 distinct CDR3 sequences listed, roughly 16% are singletons. Material: whole blood. The receptors here all came from an adult who was a healthcare worker with PCR-confirmed SARS-CoV-2 infection or an uninfected control (not recorded which). The CDR3 runs from the conserved cysteine through the conserved F or W. Fields, in order: CDR3 protein, CDR3 DNA, D gene, V gene, clone size, CDR3 length, J gene. D genes are given only for firm matches. Some rows have no size entry. The others give once, few or many, or a class for an expanded clone.

cdr3_aa: CASSHLGAPYEQYF
cdr3_nt: TGTGCCAGCAGCCATCTAGGGGCCCCCTACGAGCAGTACTTC
d_call: NA
v_call: TRBV7-9
clone_size: few
cdr3_length: 14
j_call: TRBJ2-7

cdr3_aa: CASSLSYFSYNEQFF
cdr3_nt: TGTGCCAGCAGTTTAAGCTACTTCTCCTACAATGAGCAGTTCTTC
d_call: NA
v_call: TRBV27
clone_size: few
cdr3_length: 15
j_call: TRBJ2-1

cdr3_aa: CASSLGGQNEQFF
cdr3_nt: TGTGCCAGTAGTCTGGGAGGGCAAAATGAGCAGTTCTTC
d_call: TRBD2
v_call: TRBV19
clone_size: few
cdr3_length: 13
j_call: TRBJ2-1

cdr3_aa: CAIQGPPLHF
cdr3_nt: TGTGCCATTCAAGGACCCCCCCTCCACTTT
d_call: NA
v_call: TRBV28
clone_size: NA
cdr3_length: 10
j_call: TRBJ1-6

cdr3_aa: CASSRHWEGYGYTF
cdr3_nt: TGTGCCAGCAGCCGGCATTGGGAGGGCTATGGCTACACCTTC
d_call: NA
v_call: TRBV28
clone_size: few
cdr3_length: 14
j_call: TRBJ1-2

cdr3_aa: CASSGWTGALRETQYF
cdr3_nt: TGTGCCAGCAGTGGGTGGACAGGGGCGCTTCGGGAGACCCAGTACTTC
d_call: TRBD1
v_call: TRBV25-1
clone_size: many
cdr3_length: 16
j_call: TRBJ2-5

cdr3_aa: CASTRAGNSGNTIYF
cdr3_nt: TGTGCCAGCACCAGGGCTGGCAACTCTGGAAACACCATATATTTT
d_call: NA
v_call: TRBV28
clone_size: few
cdr3_length: 15
j_call: TRBJ1-3

cdr3_aa: CASSLRLAEGWELFF
cdr3_nt: TGTGCCAGCAGCTTAAGACTAGCGGAAGGCTGGGAGCTGTTTTTT
d_call: TRBD2
v_call: TRBV7-8
clone_size: NA
cdr3_length: 15
j_call: TRBJ2-2

cdr3_aa: CASSSRGGLAGAVDTQYF
cdr3_nt: TGTGCCAGCAGCTCTCGCGGGGGACTAGCGGGAGCGGTAGATACGCAGTATTTT
d_call: TRBD2
v_call: TRBV9
clone_size: NA
cdr3_length: 18
j_call: TRBJ2-3

cdr3_aa: CASSPGASGALNEQFF
cdr3_nt: TGTGCCAGCAGCCCCGGGGCTAGCGGGGCCCTCAATGAGCAGTTCTTC
d_call: TRBD2
v_call: TRBV3-1
clone_size: NA
cdr3_length: 16
j_call: TRBJ2-1

cdr3_aa: CSVGPGQGAGQYF
cdr3_nt: TGCAGCGTAGGGCCGGGACAGGGAGCCGGGCAGTACTTC
d_call: TRBD1
v_call: TRBV29-1
clone_size: many
cdr3_length: 13
j_call: TRBJ2-7

cdr3_aa: CASNPGGTGPYNEQFF
cdr3_nt: TGTGCCAGCAACCCAGGGGGGACAGGTCCATACAATGAGCAGTTCTTC
d_call: TRBD1
v_call: TRBV7-8
clone_size: NA
cdr3_length: 16
j_call: TRBJ2-1

cdr3_aa: CASSLGGQDGYTF
cdr3_nt: TGTGCCAGCAGCTTAGGGGGACAAGATGGCTACACCTTC
d_call: NA
v_call: TRBV7-9
clone_size: few
cdr3_length: 13
j_call: TRBJ1-2

cdr3_aa: CASSLASGRGYNEQFF
cdr3_nt: TGTGCCAGCAGCCTAGCTAGCGGGAGGGGGTACAATGAGCAGTTCTTC
d_call: TRBD2
v_call: TRBV11-2
clone_size: NA
cdr3_length: 16
j_call: TRBJ2-1

cdr3_aa: CASSPIAGSVNNEKLFF
cdr3_nt: TGTGCCAGCTCACCAATCGCCGGGTCGGTCAATAATGAAAAACTGTTTTTT
d_call: NA
v_call: TRBV18
clone_size: many
cdr3_length: 17
j_call: TRBJ1-4

cdr3_aa: CASSGRQGAYEQYF
cdr3_nt: TGTGCCAGTAGTGGGAGACAGGGGGCCTACGAGCAGTACTTC
d_call: TRBD1
v_call: TRBV19
clone_size: many
cdr3_length: 14
j_call: TRBJ2-7

cdr3_aa: CATTPRQSNQPQHF
cdr3_nt: TGTGCCACCACCCCCCGACAGAGCAATCAGCCCCAGCATTTT
d_call: NA
v_call: TRBV19
clone_size: few
cdr3_length: 14
j_call: TRBJ1-5

cdr3_aa: CASSLRGAHEQFF
cdr3_nt: TGTGCCAGCAGTTTGCGAGGGGCCCATGAGCAGTTCTTC
d_call: NA
v_call: TRBV27
clone_size: NA
cdr3_length: 13
j_call: TRBJ2-1

cdr3_aa: CASSLEGTGGHNSPLHF
cdr3_nt: TGCGCCAGCAGCTTGGAGGGGACAGGGGGCCATAATTCACCCCTCCACTTT
d_call: TRBD1
v_call: TRBV5-1
clone_size: many
cdr3_length: 17
j_call: TRBJ1-6

cdr3_aa: CSVEVGQDTEAFF
cdr3_nt: TGCAGCGTTGAAGTAGGTCAGGACACTGAAGCTTTCTTT
d_call: NA
v_call: TRBV29-1
clone_size: few
cdr3_length: 13
j_call: TRBJ1-1

cdr3_aa: CASYGFSGTGTFDEQFF
cdr3_nt: TGTGCCAGCTATGGGTTTTCCGGGACAGGGACGTTCGATGAGCAGTTCTTC
d_call: TRBD1
v_call: TRBV12-3/TRBV12-4
clone_size: many
cdr3_length: 17
j_call: TRBJ2-1

cdr3_aa: CASSRGPGAYSGANVLTF
cdr3_nt: TGCGCCAGCAGCCGAGGTCCGGGGGCCTACTCTGGGGCCAACGTCCTGACTTTC
d_call: NA
v_call: TRBV5-1
clone_size: few
cdr3_length: 18
j_call: TRBJ2-6

cdr3_aa: CASSEGGPYEQYF
cdr3_nt: TGTGCCAGCAGTGAAGGTGGTCCCTACGAGCAGTACTTC
d_call: NA
v_call: TRBV2
clone_size: few
cdr3_length: 13
j_call: TRBJ2-7

cdr3_aa: CSVFRETQYF
cdr3_nt: TGCAGCGTATTTAGAGAGACCCAGTACTTC
d_call: NA
v_call: TRBV29-1
clone_size: few
cdr3_length: 10
j_call: TRBJ2-5

cdr3_aa: CASRPGTLYGYGYTF
cdr3_nt: TGTGCCAGTCGGCCCGGGACCCTGTATGGCTATGGCTACACCTTC
d_call: NA
v_call: TRBV19
clone_size: NA
cdr3_length: 15
j_call: TRBJ1-2

cdr3_aa: CASSIWNTGELFF
cdr3_nt: TGTGCCAGTAGTATTTGGAACACCGGGGAGCTGTTTTTT
d_call: NA
v_call: TRBV19
clone_size: many
cdr3_length: 13
j_call: TRBJ2-2

cdr3_aa: CASTHGTGQNYGYTF
cdr3_nt: TGTGCCAGCACCCACGGAACAGGACAGAACTATGGCTACACCTTC
d_call: NA
v_call: TRBV7-9
clone_size: few
cdr3_length: 15
j_call: TRBJ1-2

cdr3_aa: CSARRTHEQYF
cdr3_nt: TGCAGTGCTAGGCGGACGCACGAGCAGTACTTC
d_call: NA
v_call: TRBV20-1
clone_size: few
cdr3_length: 11
j_call: TRBJ2-7

cdr3_aa: CASSQLRTSSPLGNEQFF
cdr3_nt: TGTGCCAGCAGCCAACTACGGACTAGCTCCCCCCTGGGGAATGAGCAGTTCTTC
d_call: TRBD2
v_call: TRBV3-1
clone_size: NA
cdr3_length: 18
j_call: TRBJ2-1

cdr3_aa: CASSRQYGYTF
cdr3_nt: TGTGCCAGCAGTCGACAGTATGGCTACACCTTC
d_call: NA
v_call: TRBV12-3/TRBV12-4
clone_size: NA
cdr3_length: 11
j_call: TRBJ1-2

cdr3_aa: CASSAGLLADTQYF
cdr3_nt: TGTGCCAGCAGCGCGGGACTACTGGCAGATACGCAGTATTTT
d_call: TRBD2
v_call: TRBV5-8
clone_size: NA
cdr3_length: 14
j_call: TRBJ2-3

cdr3_aa: CASSTPGTSKVTGELFF
cdr3_nt: TGTGCCAGCAGCACCCCCGGGACTAGTAAAGTCACCGGGGAGCTGTTTTTT
d_call: TRBD2
v_call: TRBV9
clone_size: NA
cdr3_length: 17
j_call: TRBJ2-2

cdr3_aa: CASSPNWDEAFF
cdr3_nt: TGTGCCAGCAGTCCGAACTGGGATGAAGCTTTCTTT
d_call: NA
v_call: TRBV7-9
clone_size: NA
cdr3_length: 12
j_call: TRBJ1-1

cdr3_aa: CASSLIAGHGYTF
cdr3_nt: TGTGCCAGCAGCTTAATAGCGGGACATGGCTACACCTTC
d_call: NA
v_call: TRBV7-9
clone_size: few
cdr3_length: 13
j_call: TRBJ1-2

cdr3_aa: CASSPGTGGKYEQYF
cdr3_nt: TGTGCCAGCAGCCCTGGAACAGGGGGCAAATACGAGCAGTACTTC
d_call: TRBD1
v_call: TRBV7-9
clone_size: NA
cdr3_length: 15
j_call: TRBJ2-7

cdr3_aa: CASSVGSRQTDTQYF
cdr3_nt: TGTGCCAGCAGCGTAGGGAGTCGACAGACAGATACGCAGTATTTT
d_call: NA
v_call: TRBV9
clone_size: few
cdr3_length: 15
j_call: TRBJ2-3

cdr3_aa: CASSNSGGGNQPQHF
cdr3_nt: TGTGCCAGCAGTAATTCAGGGGGGGGCAATCAGCCCCAGCATTTT
d_call: TRBD1
v_call: TRBV6-1
clone_size: many
cdr3_length: 15
j_call: TRBJ1-5

cdr3_aa: CASSLRSGNYGYTF
cdr3_nt: TGTGCCAGCAGCTTACGGTCGGGTAACTATGGCTACACCTTC
d_call: NA
v_call: TRBV7-2
clone_size: NA
cdr3_length: 14
j_call: TRBJ1-2

cdr3_aa: CPSSFGRLNTDTQYF
cdr3_nt: TGTCCCAGCAGTTTCGGTCGACTGAACACAGATACGCAGTATTTT
d_call: NA
v_call: TRBV12-3/TRBV12-4
clone_size: NA
cdr3_length: 15
j_call: TRBJ2-3

cdr3_aa: CASSQDLGKTQYF
cdr3_nt: TGTGCCAGCAGCCAAGATCTTGGAAAGACCCAGTACTTC
d_call: NA
v_call: TRBV4-2
clone_size: NA
cdr3_length: 13
j_call: TRBJ2-5

cdr3_aa: CASSSGGGEAFF
cdr3_nt: TGTGCCAGCAGCTCCGGGGGGGGTGAAGCTTTCTTT
d_call: NA
v_call: TRBV6-5
clone_size: NA
cdr3_length: 12
j_call: TRBJ1-1

cdr3_aa: CASSLGGSENTIYF
cdr3_nt: TGTGCCAGCAGCTTAGGAGGGAGCGAAAACACCATATATTTT
d_call: NA
v_call: TRBV7-2
clone_size: few
cdr3_length: 14
j_call: TRBJ1-3

cdr3_aa: CASSVMVPYEQYF
cdr3_nt: TGTGCCAGTAGCGTGATGGTTCCCTACGAGCAGTACTTC
d_call: NA
v_call: TRBV19
clone_size: NA
cdr3_length: 13
j_call: TRBJ2-7

cdr3_aa: CASSMGGNEQFF
cdr3_nt: TGTGCCAGTAGTATGGGGGGGAATGAGCAGTTCTTC
d_call: TRBD2
v_call: TRBV19
clone_size: few
cdr3_length: 12
j_call: TRBJ2-1

cdr3_aa: CSVLSGTGEQFF
cdr3_nt: TGCAGCGTTCTCTCAGGGACTGGTGAGCAGTTCTTC
d_call: NA
v_call: TRBV29-1
clone_size: NA
cdr3_length: 12
j_call: TRBJ2-1

cdr3_aa: CSVPLDGGPPYEQYF
cdr3_nt: TGCAGCGTTCCCTTGGACGGAGGCCCTCCCTACGAGCAGTACTTC
d_call: NA
v_call: TRBV29-1
clone_size: NA
cdr3_length: 15
j_call: TRBJ2-7

cdr3_aa: CSAAGTGASYEQYF
cdr3_nt: TGCAGTGCCGCCGGGACAGGGGCCTCCTACGAGCAGTACTTC
d_call: TRBD1
v_call: TRBV20-1
clone_size: many
cdr3_length: 14
j_call: TRBJ2-7

cdr3_aa: CAISAAGQGDSPLHF
cdr3_nt: TGTGCCATCAGTGCGGCTGGTCAGGGAGATTCACCCCTCCACTTT
d_call: NA
v_call: TRBV10-3
clone_size: many
cdr3_length: 15
j_call: TRBJ1-6

cdr3_aa: CASSRTGGDTDTQYF
cdr3_nt: TGTGCCAGCAGTCGGACGGGGGGGGACACAGATACGCAGTATTTT
d_call: TRBD2
v_call: TRBV7-2
clone_size: NA
cdr3_length: 15
j_call: TRBJ2-3

cdr3_aa: CASSLKGGQYF
cdr3_nt: TGTGCCAGCAGCTTAAAGGGGGGACAGTACTTC
d_call: NA
v_call: TRBV11-2
clone_size: few
cdr3_length: 11
j_call: TRBJ2-7

cdr3_aa: CSVERLNTEAFF
cdr3_nt: TGCAGCGTTGAAAGGTTGAACACTGAAGCTTTCTTT
d_call: NA
v_call: TRBV29-1
clone_size: NA
cdr3_length: 12
j_call: TRBJ1-1

cdr3_aa: CASSLRSYTGELFF
cdr3_nt: TGTGCCAGCAGTTTGCGGAGTTACACCGGGGAGCTGTTTTTT
d_call: NA
v_call: TRBV5-6
clone_size: NA
cdr3_length: 14
j_call: TRBJ2-2

cdr3_aa: CASWGQSYNSPLHF
cdr3_nt: TGCGCCAGCTGGGGGCAAAGCTATAATTCACCCCTCCACTTT
d_call: NA
v_call: TRBV5-1
clone_size: few
cdr3_length: 14
j_call: TRBJ1-6

cdr3_aa: CASSLGQGFSYEQYF
cdr3_nt: TGTGCCAGCAGCCTCGGACAGGGCTTCTCCTACGAGCAGTACTTC
d_call: TRBD1
v_call: TRBV6-5
clone_size: many
cdr3_length: 15
j_call: TRBJ2-7

cdr3_aa: CASSLSQDRDSLGELFF
cdr3_nt: TGTGCCAGCAGCTTATCCCAGGACAGGGACTCTCTCGGGGAGCTGTTTTTT
d_call: TRBD1
v_call: TRBV7-9
clone_size: many
cdr3_length: 17
j_call: TRBJ2-2